The 15 T cell receptor beta chains in this list originate from one sample, sequenced in a study of blood T cell repertoires in COVID-19. Libraries were prepared by immunoSEQ multiplex PCR; TCRdb keeps only in-frame clonotypes and omits some of them. Of more than 100,000 clones detected, roughly 84% appear once; the ten largest clones hold more than 1.3%. The sample consisted of peripheral blood. These receptors came from a man aged 55-75 years with acute or convalescent COVID-19.

The chain recombines TRBV11-2 with TRBJ2-2, with TRBD2 matching over 12 bases. J lost 0 bases, V lost 5 bases, and 4 bases had no gene match. CDR1 and CDR2 from the germline V gene are SGHAT and FQNNGV. The CDR3 runs to 17 residues. CDR3 nucleotides: TGTGCCAGCAGCGTGACTAGCGGGGGTTCGAACACCGGGGAGCTGTTTTTT. Protein product: CASSVTSGGSNTGELFF. The complete variable domain, with remaining parts taken from reference TRBV11-2 and TRBJ2-2, reads EAGVAQSPRYKIIEKRQSVAFWCNPISGHATLYWYQQILGQGPKLLIQFQNNGVVDDSQLPKDRFSAERLKGVDSTLKIQPAKLEDSAVYLCASSVTSGGSNTGELFFGEGSRLTVL.

J is TRBJ2-7 and V is TRBV7-3; possible D gene TRBD1, 5 bases. The V end lost 5 bases, the J end lost 7 bases, and 18 bases lay between the germline ends. CDR1 is SGHTA, CDR2 FQGTGA, per germline. This CDR3 has 14 amino acids. The CDR3 DNA sequence: TGTGCCAGCAGCCCTCAGGCAGGGCTTTATGAGCAGTACTTC. This translates into CASSPQAGLYEQYF.

This clone turned up a few times. The chain has TRBV10-1 and TRBJ2-2, with 10 bases fitting TRBD2. After removal of 1 base from V and 4 bases from J, the junction contained 6 bases not matched to a gene. The germline gives CDR1 WNHNN, CDR2 SYGVQD (reference sequence). This CDR3 spans 17 amino acids. The CDR3 DNA reads TGCGCCAGCAGTGAGTTTCTACTAGCGGGAACCACCGGGGAGCTGTTTTTT. Its translation is CASSEFLLAGTTGELFF.

The chain is built from TRBV3-1 (or the pseudogene TRBV3-2) and TRBJ1-3; D perhaps matches TRBD1 (5 bases). Germline V CDR1 and CDR2: LGHDT, YNNKEL (reference sequence). Trimming pared 0 bases from V and 4 bases from J, leaving 16 bases between. This CDR3 contains 17 residues. CDR3 DNA: TGTGCCAGCAGCCAAGATGGGGCAGGGCTGGTAGGAAACACCATATATTTT. Protein product: CASSQDGAGLVGNTIYF.

The chain uses TRBV20-1 and TRBJ1-2; 7 positions agree with TRBD1. Germline V gene lookup returns CDR1 DFQATT and CDR2 SNEGSKA (reference sequence). The CDR3 has 16 residues. V trimming: 3 bases; J trimming: 2 bases; junction bases outside the gene matches: 12. CDR3 sequence reads: CSASESSGGQNYGYTF. CDR3 nucleotides: TGCAGTGCTAGTGAATCTTCAGGGGGTCAGAACTATGGCTACACCTTC.

This rearrangement joins TRBV5-4 to TRBJ1-2, with TRBD1 as a possible D gene (6 bases). CDR3 size: 14 residues. Germline-derived CDR1 and CDR2 are SGHNT and YYREEE (reference sequence). Trimming shortened V by 2 bases and J by 4 bases, and 12 bases separated the two germline ends. The CDR3: CASSFWGRLYGYTF. The CDR3 DNA sequence: TGTGCCAGCAGCTTCTGGGGGCGCCTCTATGGCTACACCTTC. Using reference TRBV5-4 and TRBJ1-2 for the parts outside the CDR3, the full variable domain is ETGVTQSPTHLIKTRGQQVTLRCSSQSGHNTVSWYQQALGQGPQFIFQYYREEENGRGNFPPRFSGLQFPNYSSELNVNALELDDSALYLCASSFWGRLYGYTFGSGTRLTVV.

This sequence joins TRBV29-1 and TRBJ2-5, with a possible D match to TRBD2 (6 bases). Deletions cut 7 bases from V and 5 bases from J, with 17 bases between. The CDR3 extends over 13 amino acids. Germline values: CDR1 SQVTM, CDR2 ANQGSEA. This CDR3 reads CSGLGPGVETQYF. CDR3 bases: TGCAGCGGACTCGGACCGGGGGTGGAGACCCAGTACTTC.

This chain joins TRBV11-3 and TRBJ2-7, with 7 bases that match TRBD2. The V gene's germline CDR1 is SGHNT and CDR2 YENEEA. This CDR3 has 15 amino acids. V lost 1 base and J lost 2; bases outside the gene matches: 5. Here the CDR3 reads CASSLGGAGAYEQYF. The CDR3 DNA follows: TGTGCCAGCAGCTTAGGAGGTGCGGGAGCCTACGAGCAGTACTTC.

The CDR3 sequence is CASSDRDRVNTEAFF. The DNA of the CDR3 is TGTGCCAGCAGTGACCGGGACAGGGTGAACACTGAAGCTTTCTTT. This chain links TRBV2 with TRBJ1-1; the match to TRBD1 covers 9 bases. CDR1 SNHLY and CDR2 FYNNEI come from the germline V gene. The ends lost 3 bases at V and 0 bases at J; junction bases unmatched: 2. This CDR3 comprises 15 residues.

As for this clone: Other DNA sequences in this sample translate to the same CDR3. The chain has TRBV5-1 and TRBJ1-1, with 7 bases aligning to TRBD1. CDR3 length: 14 residues. V lost 2 bases, J lost 1 base, and 2 bases stayed unmatched. Germline V gives CDR1 SGHRS, CDR2 YFSETQ. The CDR3 coding sequence is TGCGCCAGCAGCTTCGGGACAGCGAACACTGAAGCTTTCTTT. This codes for CASSFGTANTEAFF.

The gene calls are TRBV5-1 and TRBJ1-2, with 7 bases identical to TRBD1. The V segment lost 7 bases and the J segment 6 bases; nucleotides outside the gene matches: 9. Germline loops: CDR1 SGHRS, CDR2 YFSETQ. The CDR3 runs to 13 residues. The CDR3 DNA reads as TGCGCCAGCCTCGACAGGGAGATCGATGGCTACACCTTC. Its protein product is CASLDREIDGYTF.

The V call is TRBV19, the J call TRBJ1-2, with 9 bases lining up with TRBD1. The length of the CDR3 is 15 residues. Germline V gene data show CDR1 as LNHDA and CDR2 as SQIVND (reference sequence). The junction had 9 bases not matched to a gene; V was cut back by 6 bases and J by 4 bases. CDR3 nucleotide sequence: TGTGCCAGTAGGCCGGGACAGGGAGATTTCTATGGCTACACCTTC. Amino acid sequence: CASRPGQGDFYGYTF. Full variable domain (outside the CDR3, taken from reference TRBV19 and TRBJ1-2): DGGITQSPKYLFRKEGQNVTLSCEQNLNHDAMYWYRQDPGQGLRLIYYSQIVNDFQKGDIAEGYSVSREKKESFPLTVTSAQKNPTAFYLCASRPGQGDFYGYTFGSGTRLTVV.

The V gene is TRBV5-1, the J gene TRBJ2-1, with 9 positions matching TRBD2. Losses at the gene ends were 4 bases for V and 4 bases for J; bases not matched to a gene: 3. Germline lookup yields CDR1 SGHRS and CDR2 YFSETQ. The CDR3 contains 14 residues. CDR3 residues: CASSDLAGYNEQFF. The CDR3 DNA is TGCGCCAGCAGCGATCTAGCGGGGTACAATGAGCAGTTCTTC.

The rearrangement uses TRBV19 and TRBJ1-5; D is undetermined. Germline V gene sequence: CDR1 LNHDA, CDR2 SQIVND (reference sequence). V lost 3 bases, J lost 1 base, and 10 bases lay in between. CDR3 size: 15 residues. The CDR3 loop reads CASSMGGYSNQPQHF. As DNA, the CDR3 is TGTGCCAGTAGTATGGGAGGGTACAGCAATCAGCCCCAGCATTTT.

The J gene is TRBJ1-6, the V gene TRBV1; TRBD1 reflects the table's D call only, with no check against the DNA. TRBV1 is listed as a pseudogene. This CDR3 is built from 19 residues. CDR3 amino acids: CTSHRVGWGMVSYNSPLHF. The CDR3 bases are TGCACCAGTCACAGGGTAGGGTGGGGTATGGTCTCCTATAATTCACCCCTCCACTTT.